These 32 T cell receptor beta chains were sequenced from one sample in a study of glioma-infiltrating T cells. Using RNA template, CDR3s of TCR alpha and beta were amplified with iRepertoire arm-PCR. MiXCR, run by TCRdb on the multiplex PCR reads, gives a single entry per CDR3 protein. Here the sample spans fewer than 500,000 distinct CDR3 sequences, roughly 41% being singletons. Sequencing used glioma tissue, nonneoplastic brain tissue, or PBMCs (not recorded which). Receptors were obtained from a human donor with low-grade glioma or glioblastoma, undergoing nonglioma brain surgery, or in good health (not recorded which).

On this clonotype: This could be a read error, since a much larger clone is one nucleotide away. This rearrangement joins TRBV20-1 to TRBJ1-1; weak D call: TRBD1 (6 bases). The CDR3 is 12 amino acids. The V gene lost 6 bases and the J gene lost 3 bases, with 11 bases spanning the gap. Germline V gene data show CDR1 as DFQATT and CDR2 as SNEGSKA (reference sequence). Written as DNA, the CDR3 is TGCAGTGCCGGGACACCTGACACTGAAGCTTTCTTT. Amino acid sequence: CSAGTPDTEAFF.

The chain uses TRBV7-2 and TRBJ2-7; D is ambiguous. With 1 base removed from V and 4 bases from J, the gap between germline ends came to 8 bases. CDR1 and CDR2 from the germline V gene are SGHTA and FQGNSA. The CDR3 consists of 13 residues. CDR3 sequence: CASSLGGEYEQYF. In DNA form, the CDR3 reads TGTGCCAGCAGCTTAGGTGGGGAATACGAGCAGTACTTC.

This clonotype has only a few counts. The rearrangement links TRBV7-2 to TRBJ1-1; maybe TRBD1 (5 bases). The CDR3 sequence is 15 residues long. CDR1 is SGHTA, CDR2 FQGNSA, per germline. V was shortened by 2 bases and J by 4 bases, with 14 bases between the two germline ends. The chain's CDR3 is CASSLFGLGGTEAFF. CDR3 nucleotides: TGTGCCAGCAGCTTATTCGGTTTGGGGGGCACTGAAGCTTTCTTT.

The CDR3 coding sequence is TGTGCCAGCAGCCAAGCCCTTAGGGGGGAGAGCTCCTACAATGAGCAGTTCTTC. As protein: CASSQALRGESSYNEQFF. The gene calls are TRBV3-1 and TRBJ2-1, with D perhaps given as TRBD1 or TRBD2 (6 bases each). The CDR3 spans 18 residues. Germline CDR1 reads LGHDT; CDR2 reads YNNKEL (reference sequence). V was trimmed by 1 base and J by 0 bases, leaving 16 bases between them.

This clonotype was observed a few times. The chain employs TRBV4-2 and TRBJ2-3; 11 bases fit TRBD2. CDR3 length: 16 residues. Losses at the gene ends were 4 bases for V and 1 base for J; bases not matched to a gene: 4. Germline lookup yields CDR1 LGHNA and CDR2 YNFKEQ. As DNA, the CDR3 is TGTGCCAGCAGCCCCCCGGGACTAGCGGGCACAGATACGCAGTATTTT. It is translated as CASSPPGLAGTDTQYF.

The sample holds many counts of this clonotype. This rearrangement joins TRBV27 to TRBJ2-7; D remains unclear. The CDR3 extends over 13 amino acids. Trimming left V 2 bases short and J 2 bases short, with 7 bases between. Germline CDR1 reads MNHEY; CDR2 reads SMNVEV (reference sequence). CDR3 sequence (DNA): TGTGCCAGCAGTTTAGACGGAGCCTACGAGCAGTACTTC. This sequence encodes CASSLDGAYEQYF.

This clonotype showed up many times. A read error may produce the germline difference seen at one junction end. The genes are TRBV6-1 and TRBJ2-3; no clear D gene. Germline V gene sequence: CDR1 MNHNS, CDR2 SASEGT. The CDR3 has 14 residues. This CDR3 reads CASSQAFSTDTQYF. CDR3 coding DNA: TGTGCCAGCAGTCAAGCGTTTAGCACAGATACGCAGTATTTT.

A few counts support this clonotype. V and J are TRBV28 and TRBJ1-3; D call uncertain. V dropped 6 bases and J dropped 0 bases, with 9 bases sitting between them. This CDR3 is built from 14 residues. From germline, CDR1 is MDHEN and CDR2 SYDVKM. CDR3 residues: CASRSTSSGNTIYF. CDR3 nucleotide sequence: TGTGCCAGCAGGTCTACGAGCTCTGGAAACACCATATATTTT.

This clonotype occurred many times. V usage is TRBV28 and J usage is TRBJ1-1, with a weak D call TRBD1 (5 bases). Germline V gives CDR1 MDHEN, CDR2 SYDVKM. The CDR3 covers 14 residues. Trimming stripped 8 bases from V and 5 bases from J, with 18 bases between. The CDR3 region has the DNA TGTGCCAGCCCCCCCCGGGGCGTAGTGACTGAAGCTTTCTTT. This sequence encodes CASPPRGVVTEAFF.

This clonotype was seen at least ten times. V gene TRBV6-2 or TRBV6-3 combines with J gene TRBJ2-3; 7 bases map to TRBD2. Germline lookup yields CDR1 MNHEY and CDR2 SVGEGT. The CDR3 sequence is 18 residues long. Trimming took 1 base from V and 1 from J; bases not matched to a gene: 11. The CDR3 region has the DNA TGTGCCAGCAGTTACTTGCGTCGACTAGCCCTACGCACAGATACGCAGTATTTT. Its translation: CASSYLRRLALRTDTQYF.

The rearrangement joins TRBV25-1 to TRBJ1-2; D is possibly TRBD1 (6 bases). V was trimmed by 2 bases and J by 8 bases, leaving 12 bases between them. Germline CDR1 reads MGHDK; CDR2 reads SYGVNS. This CDR3 is 13 amino acids long. The chain's CDR3 is CASSEGQGLGYTF. CDR3 sequence (DNA): TGTGCCAGCAGTGAAGGGCAGGGGTTGGGCTACACCTTC.

This chain links TRBV4-3 with TRBJ2-7; D is perhaps TRBD2 (6 bases). The V gene's germline CDR1 is LGHNA and CDR2 YSLEER. This CDR3 contains 15 residues. V was shortened by 0 bases and J by 3 bases, with 12 bases between the two germline ends. CDR3 sequence (DNA): TGCGCCAGCAGCCAAGATCGGGGACTTAACTACGAGCAGTACTTC. Protein: CASSQDRGLNYEQYF.

As regards this clonotype: Just one base apart from a much larger clone, this may be a read error. This chain uses TRBV6-1 with TRBJ2-1; D might be TRBD2 (6 bases). This CDR3 contains 16 residues. Germline V lookup: CDR1 MNHNS, CDR2 SASEGT. The CDR3 loop reads CASSALGGPYYNERFF. CDR3 DNA sequence: TGTGCCAGCAGTGCCCTCGGGGGACCGTACTACAATGAGCGGTTCTTC.

This clonotype has only a few counts. The rearrangement uses TRBV18 and TRBJ2-7; 7 bases map to TRBD1. Germline-derived CDR1 and CDR2 are KGHSH and LQKENI. This CDR3 is built from 13 residues. The J segment lost 0 bases and the V segment lost 10 bases, leaving 6 bases of the junction unmatched. The CDR3 DNA is TGTGCCACCCGGGACAGATACTCCTACGAGCAGTACTTC. Translation gives CATRDRYSYEQYF.

This clonotype has a handful of counts. This chain joins TRBV6-5 and TRBJ2-7; D remains ambiguous. The V gene lost 4 bases and the J gene lost 7 bases, with 14 bases spanning the gap. The CDR3 is made up of 13 amino acids. Per germline, CDR1 MNHEY and CDR2 SVGAGI. The CDR3 loop is CASSLIAVGEQYF. The CDR3 nucleotides read TGTGCCAGCAGTTTAATAGCCGTTGGGGAGCAGTACTTC.

In this sample, this clonotype turned up a few times. J is TRBJ1-1 and V is TRBV11-1, with 8 bases lining up with TRBD1. Looked up from germline, CDR1 is SGHAT and CDR2 is FQDESV (reference sequence). The CDR3 extends over 13 amino acids. V lost 1 base, J lost 8 bases, and 3 bases stayed unmatched. Here the CDR3 DNA reads TGTGCCAGCAGCTTAGGTGGGACAGGCGAAGCTTTCTTT. This codes for CASSLGGTGEAFF.

The chain employs TRBV20-1 and TRBJ1-1; the match to TRBD1 covers 10 bases. J was trimmed by 7 bases and V by 4 bases; bases with no gene match: 6. Per the germline V gene, CDR1 is DFQATT and CDR2 is SNEGSKA (reference sequence). This CDR3 comprises 13 residues. CDR3 residues: CSAMTGGGIEAFF. As DNA, the CDR3 is TGCAGTGCTATGACAGGGGGCGGCATTGAAGCTTTCTTT.

This chain joins TRBV7-2 and TRBJ2-5; tentatively, D is TRBD1 or TRBD2 (6 bases each). CDR3 length equals 13 residues. Germline CDR1 and CDR2: SGHTA and FQGNSA. V dropped 4 bases and J dropped 5 bases, with 11 bases sitting between them. In nucleotides, the CDR3 is TGTGCCAGCAGCTCACAGGGACTGGAGACCCAGTACTTC. This sequence encodes CASSSQGLETQYF.

About this clonotype: Sequence at one end of the junction differs from germline and may be a read error. This chain links TRBV6-2 or TRBV6-3 with TRBJ2-1, with D uncertain. Germline V lookup: CDR1 MNHEY, CDR2 SVGEGT. The CDR3 is 12 residues long. The CDR3 here is CASSQSRDERFF. The CDR3 DNA reads as TGTGCCAGCAGCCAGAGCCGAGATGAGCGGTTCTTC.

The sample holds many counts of this clonotype. The CDR3 is CATSRDSLEQFF. Here the CDR3 DNA reads TGTGCCACCAGCAGAGATTCTTTAGAGCAGTTCTTC. The chain couples TRBV15 to TRBJ2-1; no clear D gene. From germline, CDR1 is LNHNV and CDR2 YYDKDF (reference sequence). This CDR3 has 12 amino acids. The V gene lost 0 bases and the J gene lost 10 bases, with 7 bases spanning the gap.

This clonotype was observed many times. One end of the junction fails to match germline, which may point to a read error. J is TRBJ2-6 and V is TRBV6-5; the D is unclear. The V gene's germline CDR1 is MNHEY and CDR2 SVGAGI. This CDR3 has 16 amino acids. The CDR3 DNA is TGTGCCAGCAGCTACTCCCCTCTCTCTGGGGCCAACGTCCTGACTTTC. As protein: CASSYSPLSGANVLTF.

This clonotype was seen a handful of times. This rearrangement joins TRBV28 to TRBJ2-7, with D possibly being TRBD1 (6 bases). Between the trimmed V and J ends, which lost 8 bases and 5 bases, there was a span of 16 bases. The CDR3 spans 13 residues. CDR1 MDHEN and CDR2 SYDVKM come from the germline V gene. The CDR3 sequence: CASASWTVHEQYF. CDR3 nucleotides: TGTGCCAGCGCCTCATGGACAGTCCACGAGCAGTACTTC.

On this clonotype: A much larger clone lies a single base off, so this may be a read error. The chain combines TRBV28 with TRBJ1-2; D ambiguous. Trimming pared 10 bases from V and 8 bases from J, leaving 20 bases between. This CDR3 is 13 amino acids long. The germline V gene has CDR1 MDHEN and CDR2 SYDVKM. The chain's CDR3 is CATLYRRREGYTF. CDR3 bases: TGTGCCACCCTTTACCGAAGACGTGAGGGCTACACCTTC.

The genes are TRBV11-2 and TRBJ2-3; TRBD2 matches 8 bases. The CDR3 totals 17 residues. Trimming removed 1 base from V and 6 bases from J; junction bases left unmatched: 12. CDR1 is SGHAT and CDR2 is FQNNGV in the germline V gene. The CDR3 sequence: CASSLGPAGVSSDTQYF. In DNA form, the CDR3 reads TGTGCCAGCAGCTTAGGCCCAGCGGGAGTGTCTTCGGATACGCAGTATTTT.

The chain carries TRBV7-9 and TRBJ1-1; TRBD1 agrees at 8 bases. Germline-derived CDR1 and CDR2 are SEHNR and FQNEAQ (reference sequence). CDR3 length: 19 amino acids. Trimming cost V 6 bases and J 2 bases; bases outside gene matches: 20. CDR3 nucleotide sequence: TGTGCCAGCAGTCCCCCGGGATTCAGGGGGCGCCTCGGAAACACTGAAGCTTTCTTT. Residues: CASSPPGFRGRLGNTEAFF.

This clonotype appeared a single time. The chain uses TRBV7-9 and TRBJ2-4; D might be TRBD2 (6 bases). This CDR3 is 18 amino acids long. The germline CDR1 and CDR2 sequences are SEHNR and FQNEAQ (reference sequence). V lost 2 bases to trimming and J lost 0 bases, with 17 bases between them. CDR3 sequence: CASSLPAGSKLAKNIQYF. The CDR3 coding sequence is TGTGCCAGCAGCTTACCAGCGGGCTCAAAACTAGCCAAAAACATTCAGTACTTC.

The chain employs TRBV7-6 and TRBJ2-7, with 8 bases identical to TRBD2. J gave up 7 bases and V 1 base, and 9 bases lay outside the gene matches. The CDR3 spans 15 residues. Germline V lookup: CDR1 SGHVS, CDR2 FNYEAQ. The CDR3 DNA reads TGTGCCAGCAGCTTAGTCAAGCGGGAGCTTTCGGAGCAGTACTTC. Protein: CASSLVKRELSEQYF.

This clonotype occurred a few times. The rearrangement links TRBV20-1 to TRBJ1-5, with a tentative D call TRBD1 (5 bases). This CDR3 is built from 15 residues. Trimming stripped 6 bases from V and 2 bases from J, with 17 bases between. The germline gives CDR1 DFQATT, CDR2 SNEGSKA (reference sequence). This CDR3 is CSAQGTGSGNQPQHF. The CDR3 nucleotides read TGCAGTGCCCAAGGGACCGGAAGTGGCAATCAGCCCCAGCATTTT.

This clonotype was counted at least ten times. V usage is TRBV7-2 and J usage is TRBJ2-3; D not resolved. V was pared by 3 bases and J by 0 bases, with 4 bases between. Germline assignment: CDR1 SGHTA and CDR2 FQGNSA. CDR3 length: 13 amino acids. The CDR3 is CASSFQSTDTQYF. Written as DNA, the CDR3 is TGTGCCAGCAGCTTTCAAAGCACAGATACGCAGTATTTT.

This clonotype was detected many times. The chain uses TRBV14 and TRBJ1-1; TRBD1 might be the D (5 bases). This CDR3 contains 14 residues. The germline CDR1 and CDR2 sequences are SGHDN and FVKESK. Trimming took off 4 bases at V and 4 bases at J, with 13 bases between the two ends. The CDR3, as DNA: TGTGCCAGCAGCCTTGGACAACGAACCACTGAAGCTTTCTTT. Its translation: CASSLGQRTTEAFF.

This clonotype showed up just a few times. The V gene is TRBV7-9, the J gene TRBJ2-1; maybe TRBD2 (7 bases). V lost 5 bases and J 5 bases, leaving 19 bases between the germline ends. CDR3 length: 16 amino acids. Germline CDR1 and CDR2: SEHNR and FQNEAQ (reference sequence). CDR3 in DNA: TGTGCCAGCAGCCCCCCGGGGGGTTACAGGGACAATGAGCAGTTCTTC. This sequence encodes CASSPPGGYRDNEQFF.

The chain links TRBV13 to TRBJ1-2, with 7 nucleotides matching TRBD1. Germline V gene lookup returns CDR1 PRHDT and CDR2 FYEKMQ (reference sequence). V was pared by 1 base and J by 4 bases, with 6 bases of the junction left unmatched. The CDR3 extends over 15 amino acids. As DNA, the CDR3 is TGTGCCAGCAGCTTAGTCGGGGCAGGGGGCTATGGCTACACCTTC. Translated, it gives CASSLVGAGGYGYTF.